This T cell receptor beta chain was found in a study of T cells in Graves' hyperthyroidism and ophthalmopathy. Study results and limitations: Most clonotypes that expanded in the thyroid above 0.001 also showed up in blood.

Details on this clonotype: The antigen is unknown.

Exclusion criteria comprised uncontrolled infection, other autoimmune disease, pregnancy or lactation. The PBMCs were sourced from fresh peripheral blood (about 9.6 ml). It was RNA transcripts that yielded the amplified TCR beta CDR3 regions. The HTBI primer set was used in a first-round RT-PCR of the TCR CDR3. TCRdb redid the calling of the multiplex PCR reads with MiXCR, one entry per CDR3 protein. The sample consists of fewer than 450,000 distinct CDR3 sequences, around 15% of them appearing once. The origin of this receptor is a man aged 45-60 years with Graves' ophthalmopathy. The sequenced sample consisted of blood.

CDR3 sequence: CSASNGQSTEAFF. CDR3 DNA sequence: TGCAGTGCTAGTAACGGACAGAGCACTGAAGCTTTCTTT. The rearrangement links TRBV20-1 to TRBJ1-1; tentatively, D is TRBD1 (6 bases). The ends were cut back, 3 bases at V and 4 bases at J, with 12 bases in the middle. This CDR3 has 13 amino acids. Germline CDR1 is DFQATT and CDR2 is SNEGSKA (reference sequence).